The 10 T cell receptor beta chains in this list originate from one sample, sequenced in a study of post-analysis software for immune sequencing data. Presence of unique molecular identifiers characterized the TCR beta cDNA libraries. TCRdb used MiXCR to reprocess the PCR reads, holding one entry per CDR3 protein. The data show about 810,000 distinct CDR3 sequences, approximately 57% seen once. Their cognate antigens are unknown. Study-wide findings and caveats: The study found TRBV5-6, TRBV5-1 and TRBV20-1 among about 5 TRBV segments more frequent in patients than controls.

Sequencing used blood. These receptors were taken from a girl aged 10 to 17 with multiple sclerosis.

The CDR3 region has the DNA TGTGCCATCAGCGACTCGACAAGTATCCACGAGCAGTACTTC. Protein product: CAISDSTSIHEQYF. The chain combines TRBV10-3 with TRBJ2-7; D gene uncertain. In germline, CDR1 is ENHRY, CDR2 SYGVKD. The CDR3 extends over 14 amino acids. Trimming cost V 6 bases and J 5 bases, with 17 bases left between them.

The chain combines TRBV20-1 with TRBJ2-5; 9 bases line up with TRBD1. The junction had 7 bases not matched to a gene; V was cut back by 3 bases and J by 5 bases. The CDR3 length is 14 residues. CDR1 and CDR2 from the germline V gene are DFQATT and SNEGSKA (reference sequence). DNA for the CDR3: TGCAGTGCTAGCCTCTCACAGGGGGCTGAGACCCAGTACTTC. This translates into CSASLSQGAETQYF.

J is TRBJ1-4 and V is TRBV12-3 or TRBV12-4; unclear D gene. Trimming shortened V by 2 bases and J by 12 bases, and 13 bases separated the two germline ends. The CDR3 sequence is 13 residues long. CDR3 nucleotide sequence: TGTGCCAGCAGTTTATTTGGGAGGCAGCAACTGTTTTTT. It translates to CASSLFGRQQLFF.

The chain employs TRBV5-1 and TRBJ1-5, with D unresolved. This CDR3 has 15 amino acids. CDR1 and CDR2 from the germline V gene are SGHRS and YFSETQ. V lost 5 bases to trimming and J lost 6 bases, with 18 bases between them. CDR3 residues: CASSMAGGEGQPQHF. The CDR3 DNA is TGCGCCAGCAGTATGGCAGGAGGTGAGGGTCAGCCCCAGCATTTT.

In DNA form, the CDR3 reads TGTGCCACCAGCAGAGATATTGGGACAGGACGGGTCGGTCAGCCCCAGCATTTT. Translation gives CATSRDIGTGRVGQPQHF. The chain uses TRBV15 and TRBJ1-5; the match to TRBD1 covers 8 bases. V trimming: 0 bases; J trimming: 6 bases; junction bases outside the gene matches: 13. The germline gives CDR1 LNHNV, CDR2 YYDKDF (reference sequence). The CDR3 contains 18 residues.

The chain recombines TRBV4-1 with TRBJ2-7, with 7 bases lining up with TRBD1. The CDR3 spans 15 residues. Germline V lookup: CDR1 MGHRA, CDR2 YSYEKL. J lost 1 base, V lost 5 bases, and 8 bases had no gene match. The CDR3 sequence is CASSIGTAESYEQYF. CDR3 nucleotide sequence: TGCGCCAGCAGCATAGGGACAGCTGAATCCTACGAGCAGTACTTC.

This chain uses TRBV4-1 with TRBJ1-2, with TRBD1 as a possible D gene (5 bases). Germline values: CDR1 MGHRA, CDR2 YSYEKL. The CDR3 length is 16 residues. Trimming shortened V by 0 bases and J by 3 bases, and 14 bases separated the two germline ends. The CDR3 sequence: CASSQEPAWGDYGYTF. In DNA form, the CDR3 reads TGCGCCAGCAGCCAAGAACCTGCGTGGGGCGACTATGGCTACACCTTC.

The chain combines TRBV5-1 with TRBJ2-1; 8 nucleotides match TRBD2. The CDR3 loop spans 16 amino acids. Germline CDR1 SGHRS, CDR2 YFSETQ. V shed 3 bases, J shed 4 bases, and the junction held 9 bases outside the gene matches. CDR3 region: CASSSNSGELYNEQFF. CDR3 in DNA: TGCGCCAGCAGCTCCAATAGCGGGGAGTTATACAATGAGCAGTTCTTC.

The rearrangement joins TRBV27 to TRBJ2-7, with D unresolved. Germline V gives CDR1 MNHEY, CDR2 SMNVEV (reference sequence). Trimming cost V 5 bases and J 0 bases, with 11 bases left between them. This CDR3 region has 14 residues. The CDR3 sequence: CASSQAGASYEQYF. Here the CDR3 DNA reads TGTGCCAGCAGTCAGGCCGGCGCCTCCTACGAGCAGTACTTC.

This clonotype was detected a few times. The chain combines TRBV5-5 with TRBJ2-5; the D gene is possibly TRBD2 (5 bases). This CDR3 spans 15 amino acids. From germline, CDR1 is SGHKS and CDR2 YYEKEE (reference sequence). V was clipped by 1 base and J by 0 bases, with 10 bases between them. The chain's CDR3 is CASSLSLVYQETQYF. The CDR3, as DNA: TGTGCCAGCAGCTTGTCACTAGTTTACCAAGAGACCCAGTACTTC.